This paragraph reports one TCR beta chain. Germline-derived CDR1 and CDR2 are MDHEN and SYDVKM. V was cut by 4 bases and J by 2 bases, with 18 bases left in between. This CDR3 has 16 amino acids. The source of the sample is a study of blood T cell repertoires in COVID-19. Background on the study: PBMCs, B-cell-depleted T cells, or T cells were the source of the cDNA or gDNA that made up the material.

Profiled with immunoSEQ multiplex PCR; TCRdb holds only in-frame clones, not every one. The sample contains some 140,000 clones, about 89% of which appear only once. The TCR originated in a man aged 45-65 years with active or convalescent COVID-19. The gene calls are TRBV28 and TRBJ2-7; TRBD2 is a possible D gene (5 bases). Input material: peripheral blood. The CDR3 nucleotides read TGTGCCAGCAGTTGGAGTTGGGCAGCTAGCACCTACGAGCAGTACTTC. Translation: CASSWSWAASTYEQYF.